The source of this T cell receptor (beta chain) is a study of blood T cell repertoires in COVID-19. Whole-study context: The samples span acute and convalescent COVID-19 from the United States, Italy and Spain. T cells, B-cell-depleted T cells, or PBMCs provided the cDNA or gDNA that served as material.

The V gene end was trimmed by 1 base and the J gene end by 2 bases; junction bases not matched to a gene: 2. CDR1 and CDR2 (germline): LNHNV, YYDKDF (reference sequence). The CDR3 is made up of 15 amino acids. Original processing methods: Reference gene primer amplification in the assay estimated nucleated cell counts. TCRdb's table, derived via immunoSEQ multiplex PCR, lists solely in-frame clones and lacks some. The V and J calls and clone size come from that table; D and trimming were worked out from the DNA. The table lists roughly 280,000 clones, 86% of them singletons. The chain has TRBV15 and TRBJ1-5; 7 bases align to TRBD1. The TCR sequence derives from a man aged 30 to 39 with active or convalescent COVID-19. The material sequenced was peripheral blood. Here the CDR3 reads CATSRGRGGNQPQHF. Here the CDR3 DNA reads TGTGCCACCAGCAGAGGCAGGGGGGGCAATCAGCCCCAGCATTTT.